This section outlines one T cell receptor beta chain sequence together with its context. Its target is not known. This sample stems from a study of cytomegalovirus exposure and HLA in healthy donors. Points from the study as a whole: Later, an analysis found that common viral pathogens appeared to be linked with several of the most significant clusters. In a later analysis, HLA-associated beta chains showed higher expansion and lower generation probabilities than comparable chains. High sensitivity and specificity were reportedly achieved when the classifier diagnosed cytomegalovirus status. The authors excluded some V segments, including TRBV6-2 and TRBV6-3, as indistinguishable.

This CDR3 spans 14 amino acids. Germline assignment: CDR1 SGHRS and CDR2 YFSETQ. 13 Jbeta primers and 60 Vbeta primers were used for the PCR. Data came from immunoSEQ multiplex PCR; TCRdb stores just in-frame clones and leaves some out. The data contain more than 95,000 clones, 55% to 75% of them singletons. Sample: PBMCs. The V call is TRBV5-1, the J call TRBJ2-5; no reliable D call. The end of the DNA aligns better with TRBJ2-7, so the J call may be wrong. The receptor's source is a middle-aged woman in good health and CMV-seropositive. CDR3 loop: CASSLVVFGNEQYF. The CDR3 DNA reads TGCGCCAGCAGCTTGGTAGTTTTTGGTAACGAGCAGTACTTC.